One and the same sample provided the 21 T cell receptor beta chains below, sequenced in a study of spatial heterogeneity in lung cancer. Time point denoted: sample taken at primary tumor resection. Via MiXCR, TCRdb re-called the 5' RACE reads, giving one row per CDR3 protein. The table includes some 3,200 distinct CDR3 sequences, approximately 4.8% detected once. These receptors' antigens are unknown. Whole-study results and caveats: How many expanded intratumoral alpha and beta TCRs were present tracked the tumor mutation count, which was a count of nonsynonymous mutations.

Sequencing used lung tumor tissue, obtained at surgery. All receptors derive from a female donor with early-stage non-small cell lung cancer.

This clonotype was seen repeatedly, ten times or more. This beta chain slipped into a library made for alpha chains as a stray read, so its size is not meaningful. The V and J genes are TRBV5-1 and TRBJ2-1; D gene uncertain. V lost 0 bases and J lost 5, with 3 bases in between. In germline, CDR1 is SGHRS, CDR2 YFSETQ. The CDR3 loop spans 12 amino acids. CDR3 DNA: TGCGCCAGCAGCTTGGTGGACAATGAGCAGTTCTTC. Its protein product is CASSLVDNEQFF.

Points on this clonotype: Since it is a stray read in a library aimed at alpha chains, this beta chain has a size that is not meaningful. The J gene is TRBJ1-1, the V gene TRBV20-1, with a possible D match to TRBD1 (5 bases). V lost 3 bases to trimming and J lost 10 bases, with 21 bases between them. The CDR3 is 14 residues long. CDR1 and CDR2 (germline): DFQATT, SNEGSKA (reference sequence). Here the CDR3 reads CSASRRGSRTSAFF. CDR3 nucleotides: TGCAGTGCTAGCCGAAGGGGCAGCCGAACATCAGCTTTCTTT.

This clonotype was counted at least ten times. The library was designed around alpha chains, so this beta chain is a stray read whose abundance carries little weight. DNA for the CDR3: TGTGCCAGCAGCCTGACAGGGGCCGAGGAAGAAAAACTGTTTTTT. It encodes CASSLTGAEEEKLFF. The chain links TRBV4-2 to TRBJ1-4; 8 bases match TRBD1. The CDR3 extends over 15 amino acids. Germline V gives CDR1 LGHNA, CDR2 YNFKEQ. Trimming at V came to 4 bases and at J to 8 bases, leaving 9 bases not matched to a gene.

This clonotype was recorded a few times. With the library built for alpha chains, this beta chain is off target and its frequency is not meaningful. The chain carries TRBV7-8 and TRBJ1-2; TRBD1 might be the D (5 bases). V dropped 5 bases and J dropped 8 bases, with 18 bases sitting between them. This CDR3 contains 14 residues. CDR1 SGHVS and CDR2 FQNEAQ come from the germline V gene. The CDR3 DNA follows: TGTGCCAGCAGCAACCGGGACGGCCATCGGGGCTACACCTTC. Translating it yields CASSNRDGHRGYTF.

This clonotype came up many times. The size of this beta chain means little, since it is a stray read in a library made for alpha chains. V usage is TRBV5-5 and J usage is TRBJ2-5; possible D gene TRBD1, 6 bases. Trimming stripped 4 bases from V and 4 bases from J, with 14 bases between. The CDR3 is 14 amino acids. CDR1 is SGHKS, CDR2 YYEKEE, per germline (reference sequence). The CDR3 loop is CASSPQGSGETQYF. The CDR3 DNA sequence: TGTGCCAGCAGCCCACAGGGAAGTGGAGAGACCCAGTACTTC.

This clonotype was seen ten or more times. Little can be read into the size of this beta chain, an off-target read in a library designed for alpha chains. The V call is TRBV27, the J call TRBJ2-1; no firm D call. V lost 7 bases to trimming and J lost 7 bases, with 17 bases between them. This CDR3 spans 14 amino acids. Germline V gene lookup returns CDR1 MNHEY and CDR2 SMNVEV (reference sequence). The CDR3 here is CASNPFRGENEQFF. CDR3 sequence (DNA): TGTGCCAGCAATCCATTCAGAGGTGAAAATGAGCAGTTCTTC.

This clonotype was found many times. This beta chain is a stray read from a library made for alpha chains; its abundance is not meaningful. The CDR3 coding sequence is TGTGCCAGCAGCTTGGGGACAGGGCGCTACAATGAGCAGTTCTTC. It encodes CASSLGTGRYNEQFF. This rearrangement joins TRBV7-6 to TRBJ2-1, with TRBD1 matching 9 bases. V trimming: 3 bases; J trimming: 3 bases; junction bases outside the gene matches: 3. This CDR3 contains 15 residues. Germline values: CDR1 SGHVS, CDR2 FNYEAQ.

This clonotype ranks as medium-sized (0.01 to 0.1%). This beta chain is an unintended read in a library built for alpha chains; its size means little. The CDR3 protein is CASNVDRGLYTEAFF. CDR3 sequence (DNA): TGTGCCAGCAATGTTGACAGGGGCCTCTACACTGAAGCTTTCTTT. The gene calls are TRBV12-3 or TRBV12-4 and TRBJ1-1; 8 bases agree with TRBD1. J lost 3 bases, V lost 7 bases, and 10 bases had no gene match. The CDR3 has 15 amino acids.

This clonotype is classed as medium-sized (0.01 to 0.1%). This beta chain came through as a stray read in a library set up for alpha chains, and its size says little. This rearrangement joins TRBV28 to TRBJ1-1; D is unresolved. The germline V gene has CDR1 MDHEN and CDR2 SYDVKM. The CDR3 totals 13 residues. V was trimmed by 5 bases and J by 5 bases, leaving 12 bases between them. CDR3 protein: CASSRAERTEAFF. The CDR3 DNA is TGTGCCAGCAGTCGCGCGGAGAGGACTGAAGCTTTCTTT.

This clonotype was detected only a few times. This beta chain came through as a stray read in a library set up for alpha chains, and its size says little. The V gene is TRBV27, the J gene TRBJ2-7; 9 nucleotides align to TRBD2. Germline CDR1 is MNHEY and CDR2 is SMNVEV (reference sequence). V lost 5 bases and J lost 3; bases outside the gene matches: 14. This CDR3 has 17 amino acids. The CDR3 region is CASSSAGGSRPLYEQYV. CDR3 DNA: TGTGCCAGCAGTAGCGCGGGGGGGTCCCGCCCTCTCTACGAGCAGTACGTC.

This clonotype has just a few counts. The library was built for alpha chains, so this beta chain is an off-target read and its size means little. The V call is TRBV9, the J call TRBJ2-5, with no clear D. Deletions cut 0 bases from V and 0 bases from J, with 9 bases between. Per germline, CDR1 SGDLS and CDR2 YYNGEE. CDR3 length: 15 residues. The chain's CDR3 is CASSVVGEYQETQYF. In DNA form, the CDR3 reads TGTGCCAGCAGCGTAGTTGGAGAGTACCAAGAGACCCAGTACTTC.

In its sample, this clonotype ranks as medium-sized (0.01 to 0.1%). This beta chain represents an off-target read in a library built for alpha chains; its size is of limited meaning. DNA for the CDR3: TGTGCCAGCAGCTTAGCCCCGATAGCGACGGGGGAGACCCAGTACTTC. Encoded protein: CASSLAPIATGETQYF. The V call is TRBV7-2, the J call TRBJ2-5; D perhaps matches TRBD2 (5 bases). This CDR3 comprises 16 residues. Trimming shortened V by 0 bases and J by 5 bases, and 16 bases separated the two germline ends. Germline CDR1 reads SGHTA; CDR2 reads FQGNSA.

In regard to this clonotype: The library was designed around alpha chains, so this beta chain is a stray read whose abundance carries little weight. The CDR3 loop reads CASRSTVYEQYF. The CDR3 DNA follows: TGTGCCAGCAGATCAACGGTCTACGAGCAGTACTTC. The V call is TRBV2, the J call TRBJ2-7; D is ambiguous. The V gene's germline CDR1 is SNHLY and CDR2 FYNNEI. The CDR3 loop spans 12 amino acids. The germline V and J ends were trimmed by 6 bases and 3 bases, with 9 bases remaining between them.

This clonotype was recorded at least ten times. This may come from a read error, since a much larger clone is one base off. In a library made to pick up alpha chains, this beta chain is a stray read with a size that means little. The rearrangement joins TRBV6-5 to TRBJ2-3; D gene unclear. Germline CDR1 reads MNHEY; CDR2 reads SVGAGI. This CDR3 region has 11 residues. This CDR3 is CVTQRTDTQYF. For the CDR3, the DNA is TGTGTCACCCAACGCACAGATACGCAGTATTTT.

This clonotype is medium-sized by share. Found in a library prepared for alpha chains, this beta chain is an off-target read, and its abundance has little meaning. The genes are TRBV7-3 and TRBJ2-2; TRBD2 matches at 9 bases. Germline-derived CDR1 and CDR2 are SGHTA and FQGTGA. CDR3 length: 17 amino acids. The J segment lost 5 bases and the V segment lost 1 base, leaving 8 bases of the junction unmatched. In DNA form, the CDR3 reads TGTGCCAGCAGCTTAAATCGGCTAGCGGGGCAAACCGGGGAGCTGTTTTTT. Translation gives CASSLNRLAGQTGELFF.

This clonotype is medium-sized (0.01 to 0.1%) by share. Being off target in a library aimed at alpha chains, this beta chain has a size of little meaning. The rearrangement joins TRBV3-1 to TRBJ2-2; the D gene is possibly TRBD2 (5 bases). CDR3 length: 15 residues. Germline CDR1 reads LGHDT; CDR2 reads YNNKEL (reference sequence). V was shortened by 1 base and J by 3 bases, with 9 bases between the two germline ends. The CDR3 loop is CASSQVAGDTGELFF. CDR3 DNA: TGTGCCAGCAGCCAAGTGGCCGGGGACACCGGGGAGCTGTTTTTT. Full variable domain (missing parts from reference TRBV3-1 and TRBJ2-2): DTAVSQTPKYLVTQMGNDKSIKCEQNLGHDTMYWYKQDSKKFLKIMFSYNNKELIINETVPNRFSPKSPDKAHLNLHINSLELGDSAVYFCASSQVAGDTGELFFGEGSRLTVL.

Within the sample, this clonotype is medium-sized. One end of the junction is discordant with germline, which a read error may explain. This beta chain is a stray read from a library made for alpha chains; its abundance is not meaningful. V gene TRBV11-2 combines with J gene TRBJ2-3, with 11 bases fitting TRBD2. Looked up from germline, CDR1 is SGHAT and CDR2 is FQNNGV. The CDR3 contains 13 residues. The DNA of the CDR3 is TGTGCCAGCAGCTTAACTAGCGGGAGATCTTCCCATTTT. It translates to CASSLTSGRSSHF.

This clonotype counts as medium-sized. The library was designed around alpha chains, so this beta chain is a stray read whose abundance carries little weight. CDR3 in amino acids: CASNDRAQAFF. CDR3 nucleotide sequence: TGTGCCAGCAATGACAGGGCACAAGCTTTCTTT. V is TRBV28 and J is TRBJ1-1, with TRBD1 identical over 7 bases. Trimming cost V 7 bases and J 9 bases; bases outside gene matches: 5. Per germline, CDR1 MDHEN and CDR2 SYDVKM. The CDR3 sequence is 11 residues long.

This clonotype is medium-sized (0.01 to 0.1%) in the sample. Being off target in a library aimed at alpha chains, this beta chain has a size of little meaning. This chain connects TRBV11-2 to TRBJ2-1; D is perhaps TRBD1 (6 bases). V lost 0 bases, J lost 7 bases, and 13 bases lay in between. CDR3 length: 15 amino acids. The germline V gene encodes CDR1 SGHAT and CDR2 FQNNGV. The CDR3 loop is CASSLDAGARNEQFF. The CDR3 DNA follows: TGTGCCAGCAGCTTAGATGCAGGGGCGAGGAATGAGCAGTTCTTC. Based on the CDR3 plus reference TRBV11-2 and TRBJ2-1, the full variable domain is EAGVAQSPRYKIIEKRQSVAFWCNPISGHATLYWYQQILGQGPKLLIQFQNNGVVDDSQLPKDRFSAERLKGVDSTLKIQPAKLEDSAVYLCASSLDAGARNEQFFGPGTRLTVL.

This clonotype is categorized as medium-sized. This beta chain is off target for a library built for alpha chains, so its abundance means little. The chain uses TRBV28 and TRBJ2-7; D is possibly TRBD2 (6 bases). Per the germline V gene, CDR1 is MDHEN and CDR2 is SYDVKM. This CDR3 has 13 residues. The germline V and J ends were trimmed by 6 bases and 1 base, with 10 bases remaining between them. For the CDR3, the DNA is TGTGCCAGCAGAGAGGGAGGTTCCTACGAGCAGTACGTC. Residues: CASREGGSYEQYV.

This clonotype is judged medium-sized. This beta chain slipped into a library made for alpha chains as a stray read, so its size is not meaningful. The CDR3 DNA sequence: TGCGCCAGCAGCCTAGCCGCGGAGGGCACTGAAGCTTTCTTT. This sequence encodes CASSLAAEGTEAFF. This chain connects TRBV5-1 to TRBJ1-1; D gene uncertain. The CDR3 extends over 14 amino acids. Germline CDR1 reads SGHRS; CDR2 reads YFSETQ. The V gene lost 4 bases and the J gene lost 4 bases, with 14 bases spanning the gap.